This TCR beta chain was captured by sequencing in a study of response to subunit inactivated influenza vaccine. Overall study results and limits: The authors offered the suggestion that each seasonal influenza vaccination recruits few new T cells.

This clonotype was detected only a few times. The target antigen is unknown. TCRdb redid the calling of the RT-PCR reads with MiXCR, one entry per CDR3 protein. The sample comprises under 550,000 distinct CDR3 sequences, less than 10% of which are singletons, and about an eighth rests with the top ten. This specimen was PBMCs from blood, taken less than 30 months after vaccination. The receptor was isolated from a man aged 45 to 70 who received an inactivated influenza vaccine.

Written as DNA, the CDR3 is TGCAGTGCTAGCCCGACCGTTCGCAGTGAAGCTTTCTTT. Its translation is CSASPTVRSEAFF. The rearrangement joins TRBV20-1 to TRBJ1-1; no reliable D call. In germline, CDR1 is DFQATT, CDR2 SNEGSKA (reference sequence). V lost 3 bases, J lost 7 bases, and 15 bases lay in between. The CDR3 totals 13 residues.